A selection of T cell receptor beta chains follows, all from one sample in a study of shared clonotypes between healthy human individuals. Libraries were prepared by immunoSEQ multiplex PCR; TCRdb keeps only in-frame clonotypes and omits some of them. This sample has hundreds of thousands of clones, with about 74% found just once. Material for sequencing was memory CD4+ T cells sorted from blood. These receptors came from a woman in her twenties or thirties in good health. CDR3s include the opening cysteine and the closing phenylalanine or tryptophan. D genes are given only for firm matches. Size tells how often a clone was seen (once, few, many) or the class of an expanded clone, and some rows leave it out.

d_gene,abundance,j_gene,v_gene,CDR3aa,CDR3nt
.,.,TRBJ2-3,TRBV5-1,CASSLEQAVTDTQYF,TGCGCCAGCAGCTTGGAACAAGCCGTCACAGATACGCAGTATTTT
TRBD1,few,TRBJ1-1,TRBV27,CASSLQGRVTEAFF,TGTGCCAGCAGCTTACAGGGGCGGGTCACTGAAGCTTTCTTT
.,.,TRBJ2-7,TRBV11-3,CASSSGGNSYEQYF,TGTGCCAGCAGCTCCGGAGGTAACTCCTACGAGCAGTACTTC
TRBD1,once,TRBJ2-1,TRBV7-9,CASTNRGTQDEQFF,TGTGCCAGCACGAACAGGGGCACACAGGATGAGCAGTTCTTC
TRBD2,.,TRBJ2-7,TRBV30,CAWTPGLAGVGQYF,TGTGCCTGGACTCCGGGACTAGCGGGAGTTGGGCAGTACTTC
.,few,TRBJ1-2,TRBV7-2,CASSLGMVNYGYTF,TGTGCCAGCAGCTTAGGGATGGTGAACTATGGCTACACCTTC
TRBD2,.,TRBJ2-5,TRBV28,CASSLWGLAGEETQYF,TGTGCCAGCAGTTTATGGGGACTAGCGGGAGAAGAGACCCAGTACTTC
.,.,TRBJ2-1,TRBV15,CATSRGQVDEQFF,TGTGCCACCAGCAGAGGCCAGGTCGATGAGCAGTTCTTC
.,.,TRBJ2-5,TRBV5-1,CASSILGGLETQYF,TGCGCCAGCAGCATACTCGGAGGCCTGGAGACCCAGTACTTC
TRBD1,.,TRBJ1-1,TRBV7-2,CASSPQGGVTEAFF,TGTGCCAGCAGCCCCCAGGGGGGGGTCACTGAAGCTTTCTTT
.,.,TRBJ2-5,TRBV5-5,CASSPRTQYF,TGTGCCAGCAGCCCGCGGACCCAGTACTTC
TRBD1,once,TRBJ1-4,TRBV14,CASSQDWGTGAEKLFF,TGTGCCAGCAGCCAAGATTGGGGGACAGGGGCGGAAAAACTGTTTTTT
.,.,TRBJ2-3,TRBV28,CASSFGRGVTDTQYF,TGTGCCAGCAGCTTCGGGCGGGGAGTCACAGATACGCAGTATTTT
.,once,TRBJ1-1,TRBV21-1,CATRKGPEAFF,TGTGCCACCCGGAAGGGCCCTGAAGCTTTCTTT
.,.,TRBJ1-3,TRBV30,CAWSLLRASGNTIYF,TGTGCCTGGAGTTTACTCCGGGCGTCGGGAAACACCATATATTTT
.,many,TRBJ2-6,TRBV15,CATSRAQGSGANVLTF,TGTGCCACCAGCAGAGCGCAGGGATCTGGGGCCAACGTCCTGACTTTC
TRBD2,few,TRBJ2-1,TRBV19,CASRLLADNEQFF,TGTGCCAGCCGATTACTAGCGGACAATGAGCAGTTCTTC
TRBD2,.,TRBJ2-7,TRBV5-1,CASSHGTSPEQYF,TGCGCCAGCAGCCACGGGACTAGCCCCGAGCAGTACTTC
TRBD1,.,TRBJ2-3,TRBV6-1,CASSEDRGSDTQYF,TGTGCCAGCAGTGAAGACAGGGGCTCAGATACGCAGTATTTT
.,.,TRBJ2-5,TRBV5-1,CASSSQGNQETQYF,TGCGCCAGCAGCTCGCAGGGAAACCAAGAGACCCAGTACTTC
TRBD2,.,TRBJ2-5,TRBV5-1,CASGRLAGEETQYF,TGCGCCAGCGGGAGACTAGCGGGAGAAGAGACCCAGTACTTC
TRBD1,.,TRBJ1-2,TRBV27,CASSPPRTGVGYTF,TGTGCCAGCAGTCCCCCCCGGACAGGGGTCGGCTACACCTTC
.,.,TRBJ1-2,TRBV19,CASNPGGSSNYGYTF,TGTGCCAGTAACCCGGGGGGCAGCTCTAACTATGGCTACACCTTC
TRBD1,.,TRBJ2-7,TRBV18,CASSPQGQGAGEQYF,TGTGCCAGCTCACCACAGGGGCAGGGGGCAGGCGAGCAGTACTTC
.,.,TRBJ2-2,TRBV27,CASSIQEPPNTGELFF,TGTGCCAGCAGTATCCAGGAGCCCCCGAACACCGGGGAGCTGTTTTTT
.,.,TRBJ1-2,TRBV19,CASSIDLKANYGYTF,TGTGCCAGTAGTATAGATCTAAAGGCGAACTATGGCTACACCTTC
.,once,TRBJ2-5,TRBV5-1,CASSLVTGRQETQYF,TGCGCCAGCAGCTTGGTTACAGGGCGGCAAGAGACCCAGTACTTC
.,few,TRBJ1-1,TRBV7-2,CASSLTGTPVQGAEAFF,TGTGCCAGCAGCCTCACCGGGACACCGGTTCAGGGCGCTGAAGCTTTCTTT
.,.,TRBJ1-2,TRBV2,CASRLGQWGYTF,TGTGCCAGCAGGCTCGGCCAGTGGGGCTACACCTTC
.,once,TRBJ2-2,TRBV18,CASSTRLGDTGELFF,TGTGCCAGCTCAACAAGACTCGGCGACACCGGGGAGCTGTTTTTT
TRBD1,.,TRBJ2-1,TRBV7-2,CASSPGGQPYNEQFF,TGTGCCAGCAGCCCAGGGGGACAGCCCTACAATGAGCAGTTCTTC
.,few,TRBJ2-2,TRBV5-1,CASSWDPATGELFF,TGCGCCAGCAGCTGGGACCCCGCCACCGGGGAGCTGTTTTTT
TRBD2,.,TRBJ2-7,TRBV4-1,CASSQEIGSGRAKYF,TGCGCCAGCAGCCAAGAGATAGGGAGCGGGAGGGCCAAGTACTTC
TRBD2,few,TRBJ2-3,TRBV2,CASSPTSGSGNTQYF,TGTGCCAGCAGCCCGACTAGCGGGAGTGGAAATACGCAGTATTTT
TRBD1,.,TRBJ2-2,TRBV19,CASTSDRVNTGELFF,TGTGCCAGTACCTCGGACAGGGTGAACACCGGGGAGCTGTTTTTT
.,.,TRBJ2-7,TRBV14,CASSPLPGQGTYEQYF,TGTGCCAGCAGTCCTCTCCCGGGGCAGGGAACCTACGAGCAGTACTTC
.,.,TRBJ1-1,TRBV10-3,CAISTGNTEAFF,TGTGCCATTTCAACAGGGAACACTGAAGCTTTCTTT
TRBD2,.,TRBJ2-5,TRBV28,CASSWTSLETQYF,TGTGCCAGCAGTTGGACTAGTCTTGAGACCCAGTACTTC
.,.,TRBJ2-7,TRBV6-1,CASSPRAEAYEQYF,TGTGCCAGCAGCCCCCGGGCAGAGGCGTACGAGCAGTACTTC
.,.,TRBJ2-7,TRBV27,CASSARGGYYEQYF,TGTGCCAGCAGTGCCAGGGGGGGGTACTACGAGCAGTACTTC
.,.,TRBJ2-5,TRBV7-2,CASSLAVGLGETQYF,TGTGCCAGCAGCTTAGCGGTTGGGTTGGGAGAGACCCAGTACTTC
.,.,TRBJ2-5,TRBV6-5,CASSYLSGEETQYF,TGTGCCAGCAGTTACCTCTCAGGGGAGGAGACCCAGTACTTC
.,few,TRBJ1-2,TRBV28,CASSPHRQDYGYTF,TGTGCCAGCAGTCCCCACCGACAGGACTATGGCTACACCTTC
.,.,TRBJ2-7,TRBV28,CASSLADRSYEQYF,TGTGCCAGCAGTTTAGCCGACCGCTCCTACGAGCAGTACTTC
TRBD1,.,TRBJ2-3,TRBV6-1,CASSVGTGWTTDTQYF,TGTGCCAGCAGTGTGGGGACAGGATGGACCACAGATACGCAGTATTTT
TRBD1,few,TRBJ1-5,TRBV6-6,CASSEITGAQPQHF,TGTGCCAGCAGTGAGATCACAGGGGCCCAGCCCCAGCATTTT
.,.,TRBJ2-7,TRBV16,CASSRTNYEQYF,TGTGCCAGCAGCAGGACAAACTACGAGCAGTACTTC
.,few,TRBJ2-5,TRBV6-1,CASSGGRQETQYF,TGTGCCAGCAGTGGAGGGAGACAAGAGACCCAGTACTTC
.,.,TRBJ1-1,TRBV19,CASSNVVWTEAFF,TGTGCCAGTAGTAACGTGGTTTGGACTGAAGCTTTCTTT
.,.,TRBJ1-3,TRBV30,CAWSVFGGKTIYF,TGTGCCTGGAGTGTATTCGGTGGAAAAACCATATATTTT
.,few,TRBJ1-4,TRBV18,CASSPSHEKLFF,TGTGCCAGCTCACCATCGCACGAAAAACTGTTTTTT
TRBD1,.,TRBJ1-1,TRBV29-1,CSVEIDRRDRATPEAFF,TGCAGCGTTGAAATAGATCGAAGGGACAGGGCTACCCCTGAAGCTTTCTTT
.,few,TRBJ2-6,TRBV5-1,CASRLESGANVLTF,TGCGCCAGCAGGCTGGAGTCTGGGGCCAACGTCCTGACTTTC